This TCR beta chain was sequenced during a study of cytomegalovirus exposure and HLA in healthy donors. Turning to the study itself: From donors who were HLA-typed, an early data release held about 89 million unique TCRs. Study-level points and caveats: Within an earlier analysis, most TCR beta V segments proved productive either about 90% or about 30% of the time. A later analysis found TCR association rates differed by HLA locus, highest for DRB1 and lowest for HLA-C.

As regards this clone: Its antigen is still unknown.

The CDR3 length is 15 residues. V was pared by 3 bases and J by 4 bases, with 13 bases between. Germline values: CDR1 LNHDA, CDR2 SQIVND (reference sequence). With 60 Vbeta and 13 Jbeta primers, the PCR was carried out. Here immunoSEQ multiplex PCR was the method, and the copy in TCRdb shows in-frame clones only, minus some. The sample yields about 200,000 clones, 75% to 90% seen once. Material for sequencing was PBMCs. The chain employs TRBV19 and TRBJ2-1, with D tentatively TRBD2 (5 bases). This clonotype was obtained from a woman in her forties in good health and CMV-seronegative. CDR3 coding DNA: TGTGCCAGTAGTATCTTGCCTAGCTCTTACAATGAGCAGTTCTTC. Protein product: CASSILPSSYNEQFF. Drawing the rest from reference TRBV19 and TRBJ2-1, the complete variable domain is DGGITQSPKYLFRKEGQNVTLSCEQNLNHDAMYWYRQDPGQGLRLIYYSQIVNDFQKGDIAEGYSVSREKKESFPLTVTSAQKNPTAFYLCASSILPSSYNEQFFGPGTRLTVL.